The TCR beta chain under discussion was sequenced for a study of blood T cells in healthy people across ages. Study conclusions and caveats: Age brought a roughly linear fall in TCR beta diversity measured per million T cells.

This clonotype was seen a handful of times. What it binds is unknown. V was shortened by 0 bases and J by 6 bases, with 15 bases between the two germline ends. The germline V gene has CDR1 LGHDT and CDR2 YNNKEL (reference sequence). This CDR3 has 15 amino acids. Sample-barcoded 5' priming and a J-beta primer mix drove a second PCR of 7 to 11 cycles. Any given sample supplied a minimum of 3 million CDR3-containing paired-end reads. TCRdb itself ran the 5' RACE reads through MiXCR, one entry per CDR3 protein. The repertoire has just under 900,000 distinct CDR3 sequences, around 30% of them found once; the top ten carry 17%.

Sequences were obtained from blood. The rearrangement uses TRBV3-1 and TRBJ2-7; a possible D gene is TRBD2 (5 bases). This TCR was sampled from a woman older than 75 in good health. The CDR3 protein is CASSQDSSGCSEQYF. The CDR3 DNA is TGTGCCAGCAGCCAAGATTCCTCGGGGTGCAGCGAGCAGTACTTC.